This T cell receptor (beta chain) originates from a study of blood T cell repertoires in COVID-19. The wider study: Sites in the United States, Italy and Spain provided acute and convalescent COVID-19 samples.

Trimming stripped 2 bases from V and 6 bases from J, with 13 bases between. The CDR3 length is 14 residues. From germline, CDR1 is MNHEY and CDR2 SVGAGI. Sequencing used immunoSEQ multiplex PCR; TCRdb keeps in-frame clones, though not all of them. The sample holds fewer than 250,000 clones, about nine tenths seen once. Sequencing used peripheral blood. This receptor was obtained from a man aged 25-40 years with COVID-19, enrolled during active disease. This rearrangement joins TRBV6-5 to TRBJ1-2; D possibly corresponds to TRBD1 (5 bases). CDR3 coding DNA: TGTGCCAGCAGTTACGGTCAGGGAAGCAATGGCTACACCTTC. Its protein product is CASSYGQGSNGYTF.